This T cell receptor beta chain is from a study of OX40 agonist ivuxolimab in advanced cancers. Study at large: Patients undergoing dose escalation presented with hepatocellular carcinoma, melanoma, renal cell or head and neck cancer. Subjects had a mean age of roughly 60 years, with a range of 23 to 79; roughly 80% were male.

Trimming pared 2 bases from V and 6 bases from J, leaving 10 bases between. The CDR3 consists of 13 residues. Germline V lookup: CDR1 MNHEY, CDR2 SVGAGI. Patients were ruled out by autoimmune disease history or systemic immunosuppression. Regarding this clone: Its antigen is not known.

Profiled with immunoSEQ multiplex PCR; TCRdb holds only in-frame clones, not every one. The sample holds about 64,000 clones; more than 80% are singletons and the top ten take approximately 2.2%. General study findings and limits: CD4+ and CD8+ T cells in blood underwent clonal expansion by week 6 at 0.1 to 3.0 mg/kg.

The sequence was collected from an adult with an advanced solid tumor such as melanoma, head and neck, liver or kidney cancer. This chain links TRBV6-5 with TRBJ1-2; D gene ambiguous. The material was CD4+ or CD8+ T cells sorted from blood, obtained in a trial of the OX40 agonist ivuxolimab. In nucleotides, the CDR3 is TGTGCCAGCAGTTACACCGTCGGGAATGGCTACACCTTC. Amino acid sequence: CASSYTVGNGYTF.